These 32 T cell receptor beta chains were sequenced from one sample in a study of control samples from healthy donors and cancer patients. Libraries were prepared by immunoSEQ multiplex PCR; TCRdb keeps only in-frame clonotypes and omits some of them. The sample lists some 110,000 clones, approximately 90% seen once, with roughly 2.5% in the top ten. The sample taken for sequencing was blood. The source of these receptors is a woman aged 70 to 79 in good health.

The V call is TRBV29-1, the J call TRBJ1-1; D gene uncertain. Germline CDR1 is SQVTM and CDR2 is ANQGSEA. Trimming left V 7 bases short and J 4 bases short, with 7 bases between. The CDR3 spans 10 residues. The CDR3 bases are TGCAGCGCCCAAACCACTGAAGCTTTCTTT. Translated: CSAQTTEAFF.

This chain uses TRBV13 with TRBJ1-4, with a weak D call TRBD1 (5 bases). The CDR3 totals 15 residues. The V end was cut by 4 bases, the J end by 7 bases, with 16 bases between. Per germline, CDR1 PRHDT and CDR2 FYEKMQ (reference sequence). The chain's CDR3 is CASSSSEGIFEKLFF. Here the CDR3 DNA reads TGTGCCAGCAGCTCCTCGGAGGGGATTTTTGAAAAACTGTTTTTT. The full variable domain, in which reference TRBV13 and TRBJ1-4 provide the parts outside the CDR3, is AAGVIQSPRHLIKEKRETATLKCYPIPRHDTVYWYQQGPGQDPQFLISFYEKMQSDKGSIPDRFSAQQFSDYHSELNMSSLELGDSALYFCASSSSEGIFEKLFFGSGTQLSVL.

The chain combines TRBV2 with TRBJ1-1, with D possibly TRBD1 on 5 matching bases. CDR1 SNHLY and CDR2 FYNNEI come from the germline V gene. Trimming left V 4 bases short and J 3 bases short, with 15 bases between. This CDR3 region has 15 residues. The DNA of the CDR3 is TGTGCCAGCAGTGCGTCGACACGGGGGTACACTGAAGCTTTCTTT. This gives the protein CASSASTRGYTEAFF.

V gene TRBV5-8 combines with J gene TRBJ1-5; TRBD1 matches at 8 bases. With 0 bases clipped from V and 6 bases from J, the junction kept 14 bases outside the gene matches. This CDR3 comprises 18 residues. Germline-derived CDR1 and CDR2 are SGHTS and YDEGEE. The CDR3 region is CASSLGRDRGGFVQPQHF. In nucleotides, the CDR3 is TGTGCCAGCAGCTTGGGTCGAGACAGGGGAGGTTTCGTTCAGCCCCAGCATTTT.

The J gene is TRBJ1-6, the V gene TRBV4-1; D gene unclear. Germline V CDR1 and CDR2: MGHRA, YSYEKL. The CDR3 extends over 12 amino acids. The ends were cut back, 4 bases at V and 8 bases at J, with 6 bases in the middle. CDR3 loop: CASSLEDSPLHF. The CDR3 nucleotides read TGCGCCAGCAGCCTAGAGGATTCACCCCTCCACTTT.

The V call is TRBV6-6, the J call TRBJ1-1; D is unresolved. The CDR3 is made up of 14 amino acids. In germline, CDR1 is MNHNY, CDR2 SVGAGI (reference sequence). V was pared by 1 base and J by 1 base, with 7 bases between. CDR3 DNA: TGTGCCAGCAGTTACTTTGGAGAGAACACTGAAGCTTTCTTT. This codes for CASSYFGENTEAFF.

V gene TRBV5-1 combines with J gene TRBJ1-1; unclear D gene. Trimming removed 4 bases at V and 1 base at J, with 14 bases between. This CDR3 has 15 residues. CDR1 and CDR2 from the germline V gene are SGHRS and YFSETQ. The CDR3, as DNA: TGCGCCAGCAGCCCCCGGTTGGCTCGGAACACTGAAGCTTTCTTT. Translating gives CASSPRLARNTEAFF. The full variable domain, in which reference TRBV5-1 and TRBJ1-1 provide the parts outside the CDR3, is KAGVTQTPRYLIKTRGQQVTLSCSPISGHRSVSWYQQTPGQGLQFLFEYFSETQRNKGNFPGRFSGRQFSNSRSEMNVSTLELGDSALYLCASSPRLARNTEAFFGQGTRLTVV.

This clone was detected a few times. The DNA for the CDR3 is TGTGCCAGCAGCTCCCGGACACCCCCCGTCATTGAGCAGTTCTTC. This gives the protein CASSSRTPPVIEQFF. This sequence joins TRBV5-4 and TRBJ2-1; maybe TRBD1 (5 bases). V was shortened by 3 bases and J by 9 bases, with 19 bases between the two germline ends. Germline CDR1 is SGHNT and CDR2 is YYREEE (reference sequence). CDR3 size: 15 residues.

The genes are TRBV6-6 and TRBJ2-5; D is unresolved. The CDR3 has 14 residues. Trimming removed 6 bases from V and 3 bases from J, with 14 bases in between. In germline, CDR1 is MNHNY, CDR2 SVGAGI (reference sequence). Here the CDR3 DNA reads TGTGCCAGCAGCCCTTTTGACCGAAAAGAGACCCAGTACTTC. Protein sequence: CASSPFDRKETQYF.

The rearrangement links TRBV11-3 to TRBJ2-2; 11 bases map to TRBD1. V gave up 0 bases and J gave up 4 bases; unmatched junction bases: 7. Germline CDR1 SGHNT, CDR2 YENEEA. CDR3 length: 18 residues. In DNA form, the CDR3 reads TGTGCCAGCAGCTTAGAGGCGGCTGGGACAGGGGGCACCGGGGAGCTGTTTTTT. Its protein is CASSLEAAGTGGTGELFF.

The chain uses TRBV19 and TRBJ2-7, with D possibly TRBD2 on 6 matching bases. The CDR3 sequence is 14 residues long. Germline V gene lookup returns CDR1 LNHDA and CDR2 SQIVND (reference sequence). V shed 5 bases and J shed 0 bases, with 11 bases lying between them. DNA of the CDR3: TGTGCCAGTAGTCCCCGGGGGAGCTCCTACGAGCAGTACTTC. It translates to CASSPRGSSYEQYF.

This clone is a singleton in its sample. The chain combines TRBV11-2 with TRBJ2-1, with D perhaps assigned TRBD1 or TRBD2 (5 bases each). Germline V gene data show CDR1 as SGHAT and CDR2 as FQNNGV. This CDR3 is 14 amino acids long. V shed 4 bases and J shed 6 bases, with 13 bases lying between them. The CDR3 region has the DNA TGTGCCAGCAGCTCCCGGGACGGCTTCAATGAGCAGTTCTTC. Translated, it gives CASSSRDGFNEQFF.

This clone came up once. The chain combines TRBV9 with TRBJ2-7, with unresolved D. CDR1 SGDLS and CDR2 YYNGEE come from the germline V gene. The CDR3 is 14 amino acids. V was shortened by 0 bases and J by 3 bases, with 10 bases between the two germline ends. CDR3 DNA: TGTGCCAGCAGCGTAGGTGCCGTGGGCTACGAGCAGTACTTC. Translating gives CASSVGAVGYEQYF.

This clone was detected once. V gene TRBV3-1 (or the pseudogene TRBV3-2) combines with J gene TRBJ2-5; D is unclear. Germline V gene sequence: CDR1 LGHDT, CDR2 YNNKEL (reference sequence). V was cut by 2 bases and J by 1 base, with 11 bases left in between. This CDR3 region has 15 residues. CDR3 sequence: CASSQSLDFQETQYF. Written as DNA, the CDR3 is TGTGCCAGCAGCCAATCTTTGGATTTCCAAGAGACCCAGTACTTC.

Only one count was recorded for this clone. This chain links TRBV3-1 (or the pseudogene TRBV3-2) with TRBJ2-3; D call uncertain. V lost 2 bases and J 7 bases, leaving 13 bases between the germline ends. This CDR3 has 14 residues. Per the germline V gene, CDR1 is LGHDT and CDR2 is YNNKEL (reference sequence). CDR3 residues: CASSQSKITNTQYF. The CDR3 coding sequence is TGTGCCAGCAGCCAATCCAAGATAACCAATACGCAGTATTTT.

Details on this clone: Other DNA variants within this sample encode the same CDR3. CDR3 sequence (DNA): TGTGCCAGCAGTGACGTGGCGGGGGGGAGCACAGATACGCAGTATTTT. This codes for CASSDVAGGSTDTQYF. The chain couples TRBV6-4 to TRBJ2-3; 9 bases agree with TRBD2. CDR1 is MRHNA, CDR2 SNTAGT, per germline. The CDR3 is 16 amino acids. Trimming took 2 bases from V and 0 from J; bases not matched to a gene: 3.

The chain recombines TRBV11-3 with TRBJ2-3; the match to TRBD2 covers 8 bases. Germline values: CDR1 SGHNT, CDR2 YENEEA. The CDR3 sequence is 15 residues long. V gave up 6 bases and J gave up 0 bases; unmatched junction bases: 5. Written as DNA, the CDR3 is TGTGCCAGCAGTCCGGGACTAGAGAGCACAGATACGCAGTATTTT. Its protein product is CASSPGLESTDTQYF.

The rearrangement joins TRBV6-5 to TRBJ1-3; tentatively, D is TRBD1 (5 bases). This CDR3 region has 16 residues. Germline CDR1 is MNHEY and CDR2 is SVGAGI. V was clipped by 2 bases and J by 4 bases, with 15 bases between them. The CDR3 DNA sequence: TGTGCCAGCAGTTACGGGCTTGGGGGTGTCGGAAACACCATATATTTT. Protein sequence: CASSYGLGGVGNTIYF.

The rearrangement uses TRBV7-9 and TRBJ2-3; 8 nucleotides line up with TRBD2. This CDR3 spans 16 amino acids. Germline V gives CDR1 SEHNR, CDR2 FQNEAQ (reference sequence). Trimming cost V 5 bases and J 0 bases; bases outside gene matches: 7. The CDR3 DNA follows: TGTGCCAGCAGCAACGGACTAGCCGTAAGCACAGATACGCAGTATTTT. Protein: CASSNGLAVSTDTQYF.

The chain links TRBV11-3 to TRBJ1-6; D unclear. This CDR3 contains 13 residues. Trimming stripped 4 bases from V and 10 bases from J, with 11 bases between. Germline CDR1 reads SGHNT; CDR2 reads YENEEA. In DNA, the CDR3 is TGTGCCAGCAGCTCAGGATCCAACTCACCCCTCCACTTT. It yields the protein CASSSGSNSPLHF.

The chain couples TRBV7-8 to TRBJ2-7; TRBD1 agrees at 11 bases. This CDR3 region has 16 residues. Germline V lookup: CDR1 SGHVS, CDR2 FQNEAQ. Germline trimming cut 5 bases from V and 6 bases from J; bases unmatched to any gene: 12. The CDR3 here is CASSLRAGQGASEQYF. DNA for the CDR3: TGTGCCAGCAGCCTTAGGGCAGGACAGGGGGCGTCCGAGCAGTACTTC.

This chain uses TRBV5-5 with TRBJ1-5; D is possibly TRBD1 (6 bases). V was trimmed by 5 bases and J by 3 bases, leaving 15 bases between them. The germline gives CDR1 SGHKS, CDR2 YYEKEE (reference sequence). CDR3 length: 15 residues. The CDR3 reads CASRSGQSFNQPQHF. CDR3 nucleotides: TGTGCCAGCAGGTCTGGACAGTCCTTCAATCAGCCCCAGCATTTT.

This clone appeared a single time. The chain carries TRBV5-3 and TRBJ1-3; D is undetermined. TRBV5-3 belongs to the ORF category, with a function that is uncertain. V was trimmed by 0 bases and J by 2 bases, leaving 12 bases between them. The CDR3 loop spans 16 amino acids. CDR3: CARSLGFWVPGNTIYF. CDR3 sequence (DNA): TGTGCCAGAAGCTTGGGGTTTTGGGTACCTGGAAACACCATATATTTT.

This chain joins TRBV11-2 and TRBJ2-7, with D possibly being TRBD1 or TRBD2 (5 bases each). Trimming took 5 bases from V and 5 from J, leaving 19 bases between them. Germline-derived CDR1 and CDR2 are SGHAT and FQNNGV. The CDR3 loop spans 15 amino acids. The CDR3 is CASSQLGPYLHEQYF. CDR3 in DNA: TGTGCCAGCAGCCAATTGGGACCCTATTTGCACGAGCAGTACTTC.

The rearrangement uses TRBV19 and TRBJ1-1, with D tentatively TRBD1 (5 bases). The CDR3 runs 14 residues. Trimming removed 2 bases from V and 1 base from J, with 8 bases in between. In germline, CDR1 is LNHDA, CDR2 SQIVND (reference sequence). The CDR3: CASSIQGANTEAFF. The DNA of the CDR3 is TGTGCCAGTAGTATACAGGGAGCGAACACTGAAGCTTTCTTT.

The gene calls are TRBV7-2 and TRBJ1-2; D call uncertain. Looked up from germline, CDR1 is SGHTA and CDR2 is FQGNSA. V gave up 3 bases and J gave up 8 bases, with 16 bases separating them. The CDR3 has 14 amino acids. CDR3 region: CASSFRGRVLGYTF. CDR3 in DNA: TGTGCCAGCAGCTTCCGCGGCCGAGTCTTGGGCTACACCTTC.

The rearrangement joins TRBV6-2 or TRBV6-3 to TRBJ2-1, with D tentatively TRBD1 or TRBD2 (5 bases each). The V and J ends lost 2 bases and 10 bases respectively, with 21 bases between them. The CDR3 consists of 16 residues. Looked up from germline, CDR1 is MNHEY and CDR2 is SVGEGT. In DNA form, the CDR3 reads TGTGCCAGCAGTTACACCGCCGGAACTAGAGGGGACGAGCAGTTCTTC. This codes for CASSYTAGTRGDEQFF.

The chain combines TRBV2 with TRBJ2-5; 10 bases line up with TRBD1. Germline loops: CDR1 SNHLY, CDR2 FYNNEI. The CDR3 is made up of 14 amino acids. J gave up 4 bases and V 7 bases, and 6 bases lay outside the gene matches. CDR3 residues: CASTRDRGAETQYF. CDR3 nucleotides: TGTGCCAGCACCCGGGACAGGGGTGCAGAGACCCAGTACTTC.

The chain uses TRBV6-5 and TRBJ1-6; D gene ambiguous. The CDR3 sequence is 12 residues long. V dropped 0 bases and J dropped 14 bases, with 8 bases sitting between them. Germline CDR1 reads MNHEY; CDR2 reads SVGAGI. CDR3 sequence reads: CASSYSGFALHF. CDR3 sequence (DNA): TGTGCCAGCAGTTACTCAGGGTTCGCCCTCCACTTT.

The V and J genes are TRBV5-6 and TRBJ2-5; 13 nucleotides line up with TRBD2. V was pared by 2 bases and J by 3 bases, with 7 bases of the junction left unmatched. CDR1 is SGHDT and CDR2 is YYEEEE in the germline V gene. CDR3 length: 17 residues. In nucleotides, the CDR3 is TGTGCCAGCAGCTTCCGACTAGCGGGGGGCCAAAAAGAGACCCAGTACTTC. It specifies CASSFRLAGGQKETQYF.

This chain uses TRBV9 with TRBJ2-1, with a tentative D call TRBD1 (5 bases). V was shortened by 5 bases and J by 5 bases, with 11 bases between the two germline ends. The CDR3 loop spans 13 amino acids. The germline CDR1 and CDR2 sequences are SGDLS and YYNGEE. The CDR3 reads CASSFGADNEQFF. The CDR3 region has the DNA TGTGCCAGCAGTTTTGGGGCTGACAATGAGCAGTTCTTC.

The gene calls are TRBV2 and TRBJ1-6, with a possible D match to TRBD1 (5 bases). This CDR3 contains 14 residues. Trimming stripped 8 bases from V and 8 bases from J, with 16 bases between. Germline V CDR1 and CDR2: SNHLY, FYNNEI. The CDR3 loop is CASGVEGRDSPLHF. Here the CDR3 DNA reads TGTGCCAGCGGGGTGGAGGGGCGAGATTCACCCCTCCACTTT.